This TCR beta chain was sequenced for a study of shared clonotypes between healthy human individuals. The V gene's germline CDR1 is MNHEY and CDR2 SMNVEV (reference sequence). Trimming cost V 8 bases and J 9 bases, with 17 bases left between them. This CDR3 has 13 amino acids. About this clone itself: The target antigen is unknown.

General study results and limits: The naive CD4 repertoires of a handful of donors were compared, and roughly 5% of clonotypes were shared.

A CD45RA-negative memory subset and a CD45RA+ naive subset were separated from the CD4+ cells. Assay: immunoSEQ multiplex PCR; the TCRdb copy retains only in-frame clones and omits some. Of millions of clones listed, 85% to 95% are singletons. This chain uses TRBV27 with TRBJ2-1; TRBD1 or TRBD2 may be the D gene (6 bases each). The sequence was obtained from a man younger than 35 in good health. Some clones in this sample may be carry-over from other donors' samples. The sequenced sample was naive CD4+ T cells from PBMCs. The subset here: CD45RA+ positively selected. CDR3 sequence reads: CASWEIQGGEQFF. DNA for the CDR3: TGTGCCAGCTGGGAGATACAGGGAGGTGAGCAGTTCTTC.